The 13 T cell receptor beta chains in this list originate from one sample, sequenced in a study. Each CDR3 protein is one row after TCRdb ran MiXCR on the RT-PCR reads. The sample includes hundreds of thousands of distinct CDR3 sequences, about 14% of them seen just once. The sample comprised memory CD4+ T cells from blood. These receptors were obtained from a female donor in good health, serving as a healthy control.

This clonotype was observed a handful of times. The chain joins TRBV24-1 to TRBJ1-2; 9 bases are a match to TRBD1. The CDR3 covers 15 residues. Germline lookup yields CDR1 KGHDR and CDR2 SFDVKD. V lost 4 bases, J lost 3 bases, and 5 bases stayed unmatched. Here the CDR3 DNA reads TGTGCCACCAGTGACCAGAGGGACAGGGACTATGGCTACACCTTC. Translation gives CATSDQRDRDYGYTF.

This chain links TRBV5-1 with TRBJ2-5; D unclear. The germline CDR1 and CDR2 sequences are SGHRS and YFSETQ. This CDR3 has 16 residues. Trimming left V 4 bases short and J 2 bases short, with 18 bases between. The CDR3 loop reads CASSLNRLLGQETQYF. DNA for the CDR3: TGCGCCAGCAGCCTTAATCGCCTGCTTGGGCAAGAGACCCAGTACTTC.

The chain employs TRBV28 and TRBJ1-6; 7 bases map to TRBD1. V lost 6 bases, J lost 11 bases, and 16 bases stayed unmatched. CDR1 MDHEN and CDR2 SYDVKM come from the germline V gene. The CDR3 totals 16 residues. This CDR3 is CASRNTGVVLSTPLHF. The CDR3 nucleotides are TGTGCCAGCAGAAATACAGGGGTGGTTTTGTCGACACCCCTCCACTTT.

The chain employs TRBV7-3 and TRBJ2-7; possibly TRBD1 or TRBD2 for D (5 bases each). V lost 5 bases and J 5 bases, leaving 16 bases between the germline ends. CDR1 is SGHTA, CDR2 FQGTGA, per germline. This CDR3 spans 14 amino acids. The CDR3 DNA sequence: TGTGCCAGCAGCCGAGGGGCTGGGGAAAACGAGCAGTACTTC. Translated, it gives CASSRGAGENEQYF.

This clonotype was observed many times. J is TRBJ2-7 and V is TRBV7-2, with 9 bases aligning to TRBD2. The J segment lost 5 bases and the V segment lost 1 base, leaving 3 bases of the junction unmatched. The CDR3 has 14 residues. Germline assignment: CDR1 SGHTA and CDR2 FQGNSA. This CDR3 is CASSLDGLAHEQYF. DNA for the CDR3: TGTGCCAGCAGCTTAGACGGACTAGCGCACGAGCAGTACTTC. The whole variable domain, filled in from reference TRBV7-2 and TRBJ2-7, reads GAGVSQSPSNKVTEKGKDVELRCDPISGHTALYWYRQSLGQGLEFLIYFQGNSAPDKSGLPSDRFSAERTGGSVSTLTIQRTQQEDSAVYLCASSLDGLAHEQYFGPGTRLTVT.

The CDR3 DNA follows: TGTGCCAGCAGCTCCCAGGACAGGGGAGAGTGGGGCTACACCTTC. It encodes CASSSQDRGEWGYTF. The genes are TRBV9 and TRBJ1-2, with 9 bases fitting TRBD1. The CDR3 is 15 residues long. Per the germline V gene, CDR1 is SGDLS and CDR2 is YYNGEE. V lost 4 bases to trimming and J lost 8 bases; unmatched junction nucleotides: 12.

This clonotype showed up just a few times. DNA for the CDR3: TGTGCCAGCAGCTTGGTGTCCAGCGGGAGGATCACCGGGGAGCTGTTTTTT. Translating gives CASSLVSSGRITGELFF. This chain connects TRBV5-5 to TRBJ2-2, with TRBD2 matching 9 bases. The CDR3 totals 17 residues. Trimming at V came to 0 bases and at J to 4 bases, leaving 7 bases not matched to a gene. In germline, CDR1 is SGHKS, CDR2 YYEKEE (reference sequence).

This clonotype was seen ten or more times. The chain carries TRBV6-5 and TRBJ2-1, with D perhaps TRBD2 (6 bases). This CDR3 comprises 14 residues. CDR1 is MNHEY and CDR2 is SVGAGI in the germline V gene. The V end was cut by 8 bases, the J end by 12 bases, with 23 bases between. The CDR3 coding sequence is TGTGCCAGCCGGGGAGGACTTCTGGCTATGGGGCAGTTCTTC. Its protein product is CASRGGLLAMGQFF.

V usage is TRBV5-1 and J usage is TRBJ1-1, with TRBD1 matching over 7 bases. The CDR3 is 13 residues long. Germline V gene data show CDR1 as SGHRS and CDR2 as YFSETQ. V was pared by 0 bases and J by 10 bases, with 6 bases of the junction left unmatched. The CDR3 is CASSLGQGQGAFF. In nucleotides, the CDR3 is TGCGCCAGCAGCTTGGGACAGGGTCAAGGAGCTTTCTTT. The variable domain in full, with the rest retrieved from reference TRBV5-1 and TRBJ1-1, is KAGVTQTPRYLIKTRGQQVTLSCSPISGHRSVSWYQQTPGQGLQFLFEYFSETQRNKGNFPGRFSGRQFSNSRSEMNVSTLELGDSALYLCASSLGQGQGAFFGQGTRLTVV.

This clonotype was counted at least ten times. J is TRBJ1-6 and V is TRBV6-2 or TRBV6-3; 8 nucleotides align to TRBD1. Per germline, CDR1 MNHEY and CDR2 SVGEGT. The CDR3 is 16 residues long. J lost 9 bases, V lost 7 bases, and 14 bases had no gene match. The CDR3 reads CASTQNQGASGSPLHF. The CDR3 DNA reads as TGTGCCAGCACCCAGAACCAGGGGGCGTCCGGTTCACCCCTCCACTTT.

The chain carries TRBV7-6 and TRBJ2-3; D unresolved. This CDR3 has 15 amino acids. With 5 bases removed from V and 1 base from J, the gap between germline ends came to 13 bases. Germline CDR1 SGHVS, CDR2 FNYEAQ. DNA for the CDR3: TGTGCCAGCAGCCGCACCCCCGGAGGCACAGATACGCAGTATTTT. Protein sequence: CASSRTPGGTDTQYF.

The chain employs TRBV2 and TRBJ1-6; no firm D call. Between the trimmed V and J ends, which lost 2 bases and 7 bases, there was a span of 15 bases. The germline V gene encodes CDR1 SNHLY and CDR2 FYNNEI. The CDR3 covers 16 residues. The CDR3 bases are TGTGCCAGCAGTGAAATCGGGCAGGCGGGCAATTCACCCCTCCACTTT. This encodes CASSEIGQAGNSPLHF.

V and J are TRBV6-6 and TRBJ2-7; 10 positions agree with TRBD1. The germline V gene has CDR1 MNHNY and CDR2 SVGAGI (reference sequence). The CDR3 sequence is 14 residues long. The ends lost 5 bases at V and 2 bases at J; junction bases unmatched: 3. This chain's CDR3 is CASSRGTGAYEQYF. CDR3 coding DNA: TGTGCCAGCAGTCGAGGGACAGGGGCCTACGAGCAGTACTTC.